This T cell receptor (beta chain) is from a study of beta chain features in type 1 diabetes. Points from the study as a whole: There were fewer insertions and more deletions at the VDJ junctions of type 1 diabetes patients. Relative to healthy donors, patients appeared to have naive, central memory and Treg TCRB repertoires that were more similar.

Sequenced material consisted of expressed TCRB transcripts (all of the isolated RNA was reverse transcribed). Some clones are missing from TCRdb's copy, which holds only in-frame ones; the method was immunoSEQ multiplex PCR. The table has 900,000 or so clones, roughly a sixth seen once. This CDR3 has 19 amino acids. The V segment lost 4 bases and the J segment 0 bases; nucleotides outside the gene matches: 17. Germline lookup yields CDR1 SGHNT and CDR2 YYREEE (reference sequence). Purity of each sorted population was above 95%. Points on this clone: What it binds is unknown.

The material sequenced was naive CD4+ T cells from blood. The chain carries TRBV5-4 and TRBJ2-7; 9 bases fit TRBD2. The origin of this receptor is a woman aged 18-29 years in good health. The CDR3 DNA is TGTGCCAGCAGCCGGCTACCCGGGACTAGCAGGGGAAACTCCTACGAGCAGTACTTC. This gives the protein CASSRLPGTSRGNSYEQYF.